This paragraph covers one T cell receptor (beta chain) sequence. Its antigen is as yet unknown. TCRdb re-called the 5' RACE reads through MiXCR, storing one row per CDR3 protein. There are roughly 310,000 distinct CDR3 sequences in the sample; about 8.7% occur only once, and approximately 19% lies in the top ten. The sample belongs to a study of T cells after yellow fever vaccination. General study points: Post-booster reappearance was seen for most primary-vaccination clones (around 96% CD4, around 88% CD8). Contaminating bulk clonotypes could be abundant in FACS-sorted repertoires. The secondary T-cell response peaked on day 5, not day 15, but was weaker.

Trimming left V 5 bases short and J 8 bases short, with 13 bases between. CDR1 is DFQATT, CDR2 SNEGSKA, per germline (reference sequence). The CDR3 is 12 residues long. This chain joins TRBV20-1 and TRBJ1-3; no definite D call. This specimen consisted of PBMCs, obtained on the day of the first yellow fever vaccination. This receptor was obtained from a man aged 18 to 35 who received the YFV17D yellow fever vaccine. CDR3 sequence: CSAGKTRHTIYF. In DNA, the CDR3 is TGCAGTGCTGGCAAGACTAGGCACACCATATATTTT.